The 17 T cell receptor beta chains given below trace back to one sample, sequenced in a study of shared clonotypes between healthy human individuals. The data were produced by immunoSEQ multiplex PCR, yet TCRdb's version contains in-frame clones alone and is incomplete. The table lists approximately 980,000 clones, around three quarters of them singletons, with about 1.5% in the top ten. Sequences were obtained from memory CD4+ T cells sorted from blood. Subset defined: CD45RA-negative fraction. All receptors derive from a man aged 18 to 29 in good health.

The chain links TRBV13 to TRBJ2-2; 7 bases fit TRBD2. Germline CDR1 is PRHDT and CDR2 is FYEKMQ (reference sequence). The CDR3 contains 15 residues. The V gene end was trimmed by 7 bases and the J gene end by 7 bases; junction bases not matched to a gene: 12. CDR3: CASTRGGSNGGELFF. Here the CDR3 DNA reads TGTGCCAGCACCCGGGGAGGGAGTAACGGCGGGGAGCTGTTTTTT.

The CDR3 region is CASKQAATNEKLFF. The CDR3 DNA reads TGTGCCAGCAAGCAGGCTGCAACTAATGAAAAACTGTTTTTT. V gene TRBV2 combines with J gene TRBJ1-4; D call uncertain. Germline V gene sequence: CDR1 SNHLY, CDR2 FYNNEI. The CDR3 loop spans 14 amino acids. Trimming removed 7 bases from V and 0 bases from J, with 9 bases in between.

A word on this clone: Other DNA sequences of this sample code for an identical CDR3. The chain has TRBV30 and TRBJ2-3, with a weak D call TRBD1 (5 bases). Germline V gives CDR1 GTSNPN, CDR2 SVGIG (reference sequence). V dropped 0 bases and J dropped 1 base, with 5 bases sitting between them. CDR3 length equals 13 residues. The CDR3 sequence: CAWSVQGTDTQYF. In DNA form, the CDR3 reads TGTGCCTGGAGTGTACAGGGCACAGATACGCAGTATTTT.

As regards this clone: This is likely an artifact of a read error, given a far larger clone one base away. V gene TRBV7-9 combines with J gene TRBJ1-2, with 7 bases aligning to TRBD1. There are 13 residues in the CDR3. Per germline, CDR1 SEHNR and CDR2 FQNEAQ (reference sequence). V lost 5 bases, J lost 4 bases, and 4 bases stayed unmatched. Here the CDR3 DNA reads TGTGCCAGCAGCCCACAGGGGTTCTATGGCTACACCTTC. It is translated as CASSPQGFYGYTF.

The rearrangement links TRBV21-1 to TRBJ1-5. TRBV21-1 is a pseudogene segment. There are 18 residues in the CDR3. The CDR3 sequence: CASSPKWLPRVVVQPQHF. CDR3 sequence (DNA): TGTGCCAGCAGCCCAAAATGGCTGCCGAGGGTGGTAGTCCAGCCCCAGCATTTT.

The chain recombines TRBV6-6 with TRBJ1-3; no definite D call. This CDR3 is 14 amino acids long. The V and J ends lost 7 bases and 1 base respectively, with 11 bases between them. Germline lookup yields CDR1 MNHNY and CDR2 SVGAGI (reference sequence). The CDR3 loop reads CASKIEKSGNTIYF. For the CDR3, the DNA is TGTGCCAGCAAAATAGAAAAATCTGGAAACACCATATATTTT.

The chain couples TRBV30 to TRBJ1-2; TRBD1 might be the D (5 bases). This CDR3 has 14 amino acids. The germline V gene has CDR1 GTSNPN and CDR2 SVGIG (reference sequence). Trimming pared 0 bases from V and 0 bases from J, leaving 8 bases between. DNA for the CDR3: TGTGCCTGGAGTGTAACCAGGGCTAACTATGGCTACACCTTC. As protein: CAWSVTRANYGYTF.

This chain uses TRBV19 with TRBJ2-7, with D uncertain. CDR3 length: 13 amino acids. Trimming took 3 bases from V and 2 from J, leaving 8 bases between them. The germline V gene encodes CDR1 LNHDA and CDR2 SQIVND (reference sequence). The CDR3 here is CASSMGSTYEQYF. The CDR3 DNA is TGTGCCAGTAGTATGGGTAGCACCTACGAGCAGTACTTC.

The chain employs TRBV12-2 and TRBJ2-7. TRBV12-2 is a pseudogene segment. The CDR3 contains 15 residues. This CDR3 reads CASRLVWRSRYEQYF. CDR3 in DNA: TGTGCAAGTCGCTTAGTCTGGCGAAGTCGCTACGAGCAGTACTTC.

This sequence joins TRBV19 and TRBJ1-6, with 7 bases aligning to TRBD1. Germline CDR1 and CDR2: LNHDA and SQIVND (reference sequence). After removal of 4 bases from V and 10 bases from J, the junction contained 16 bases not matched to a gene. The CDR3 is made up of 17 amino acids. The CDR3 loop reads CASSTQGVTRPGSPLHF. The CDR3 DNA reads TGTGCCAGTAGTACTCAGGGGGTAACGAGGCCCGGCTCACCCCTCCACTTT. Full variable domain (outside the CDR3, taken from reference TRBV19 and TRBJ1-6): DGGITQSPKYLFRKEGQNVTLSCEQNLNHDAMYWYRQDPGQGLRLIYYSQIVNDFQKGDIAEGYSVSREKKESFPLTVTSAQKNPTAFYLCASSTQGVTRPGSPLHFGNGTRLTVT.

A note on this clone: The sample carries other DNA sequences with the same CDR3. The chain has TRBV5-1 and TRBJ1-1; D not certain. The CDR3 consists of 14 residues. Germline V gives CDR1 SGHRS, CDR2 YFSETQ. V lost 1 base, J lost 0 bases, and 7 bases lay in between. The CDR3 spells CASSLRTVNTEAFF. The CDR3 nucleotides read TGCGCCAGCAGCTTGCGGACCGTGAACACTGAAGCTTTCTTT.

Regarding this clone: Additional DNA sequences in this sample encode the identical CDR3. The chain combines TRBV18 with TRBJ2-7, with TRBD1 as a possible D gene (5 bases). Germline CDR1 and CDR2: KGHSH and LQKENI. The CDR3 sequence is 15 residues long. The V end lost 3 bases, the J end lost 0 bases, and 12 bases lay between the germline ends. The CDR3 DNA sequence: TGTGCCAGCTCACCGCCAGGGCTTAGCTCCTACGAGCAGTACTTC. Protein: CASSPPGLSSYEQYF.

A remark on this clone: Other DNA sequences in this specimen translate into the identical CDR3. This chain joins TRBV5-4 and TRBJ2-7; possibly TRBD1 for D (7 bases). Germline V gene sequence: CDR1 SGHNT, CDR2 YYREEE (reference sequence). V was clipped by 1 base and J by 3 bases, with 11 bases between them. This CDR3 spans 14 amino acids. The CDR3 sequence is CASSLQGGGYEQYF. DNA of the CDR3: TGTGCCAGCAGCTTGCAGGGGGGAGGCTACGAGCAGTACTTC.

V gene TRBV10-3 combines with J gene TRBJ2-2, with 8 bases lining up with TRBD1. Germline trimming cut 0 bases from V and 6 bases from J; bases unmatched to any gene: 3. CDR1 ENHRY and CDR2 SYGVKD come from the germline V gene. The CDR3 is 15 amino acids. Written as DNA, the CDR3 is TGTGCCATCAGTGAGTCGATGACAGGGGCCGGGGAGCTGTTTTTT. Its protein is CAISESMTGAGELFF.

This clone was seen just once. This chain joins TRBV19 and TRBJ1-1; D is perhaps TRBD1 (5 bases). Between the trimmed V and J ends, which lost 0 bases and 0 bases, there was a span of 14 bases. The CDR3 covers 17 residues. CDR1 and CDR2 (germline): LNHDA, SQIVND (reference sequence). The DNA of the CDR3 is TGTGCCAGTAGTATAGACACTAACAGGAACATGAACACTGAAGCTTTCTTT. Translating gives CASSIDTNRNMNTEAFF.

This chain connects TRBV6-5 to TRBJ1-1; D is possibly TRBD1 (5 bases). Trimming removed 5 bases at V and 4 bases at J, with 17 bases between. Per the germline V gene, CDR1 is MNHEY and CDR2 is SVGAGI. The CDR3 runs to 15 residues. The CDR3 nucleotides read TGTGCCAGCAGTAGGGGACTTAAGTCGGGCACTGAAGCTTTCTTT. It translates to CASSRGLKSGTEAFF.

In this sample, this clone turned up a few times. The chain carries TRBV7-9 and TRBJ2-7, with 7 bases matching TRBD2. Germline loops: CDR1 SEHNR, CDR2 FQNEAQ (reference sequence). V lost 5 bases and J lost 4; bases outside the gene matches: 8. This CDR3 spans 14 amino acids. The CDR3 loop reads CASSRNERGYEQYF. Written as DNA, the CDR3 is TGTGCCAGCAGCAGAAACGAGCGGGGATACGAGCAGTACTTC.